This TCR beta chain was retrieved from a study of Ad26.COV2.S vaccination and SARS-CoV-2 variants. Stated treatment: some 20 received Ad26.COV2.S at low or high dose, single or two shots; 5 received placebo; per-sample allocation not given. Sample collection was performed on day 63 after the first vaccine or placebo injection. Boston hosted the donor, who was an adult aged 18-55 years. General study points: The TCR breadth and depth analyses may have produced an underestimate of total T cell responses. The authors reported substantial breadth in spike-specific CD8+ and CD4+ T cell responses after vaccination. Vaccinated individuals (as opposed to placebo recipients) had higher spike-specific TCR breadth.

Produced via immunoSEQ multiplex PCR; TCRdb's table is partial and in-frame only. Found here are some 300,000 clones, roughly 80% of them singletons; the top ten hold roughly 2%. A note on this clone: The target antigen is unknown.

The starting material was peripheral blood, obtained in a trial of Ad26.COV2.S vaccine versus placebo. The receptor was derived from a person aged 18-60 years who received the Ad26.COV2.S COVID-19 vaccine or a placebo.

The CDR3 region is CASSSSIGGSPLHF. CDR3 DNA sequence: TGTGCCAGCAGCTCTTCAATAGGGGGATCACCCCTCCACTTT. V is TRBV11-2 and J is TRBJ1-6, with D possibly being TRBD1 (6 bases). Trimming took off 4 bases at V and 10 bases at J, with 14 bases between the two ends. The CDR3 sequence is 14 residues long. Germline loops: CDR1 SGHAT, CDR2 FQNNGV.